These T cell receptor beta chains were read from a single sample in a study of human T cells and chemical hapten exposure. A single record per CDR3 protein comes from TCRdb applying MiXCR to the RACE reads. The repertoire includes 60,000 or so distinct CDR3 sequences, more than 8% of them detected once, and 8% to 10% sits in the top ten. The sequenced sample was whole blood, obtained in connection with sensitization to the hapten diphenylcyclopropenone (DPC). These receptor sequences come from a man aged 40-49 years with alopecia areata. Some clones in this sample may be carry-over from other donors' samples. CDR3s include the opening cysteine and the closing phenylalanine or tryptophan. Fields, in order: D gene, J gene, CDR3 length, V gene, clone size, CDR3 protein, CDR3 DNA. D genes are given only for firm matches. Some rows have no size entry. The others give once, few or many, or a class for an expanded clone.

D: TRBD1; J: TRBJ2-7; length: 16; V: TRBV12-3/TRBV12-4; size: many; CDR3: CASSTRQGHPRDEQYF; DNA: TGTGCCAGCAGTACCCGACAGGGTCACCCTCGGGACGAGCAGTACTTC
D: NA; J: TRBJ2-1; length: 13; V: TRBV11-2; size: few; CDR3: CASSLGYRGEQFF; DNA: TGTGCCAGCAGCTTAGGCTACCGGGGGGAGCAGTTCTTC
D: TRBD2; J: TRBJ2-1; length: 16; V: TRBV5-1; size: few; CDR3: CASSQATGGPYNEQFF; DNA: TGCGCCAGCAGCCAGGCAACGGGAGGGCCCTACAATGAGCAGTTCTTC
D: TRBD1; J: TRBJ2-3; length: 15; V: TRBV15; size: few; CDR3: CATSQDRGSRDTQYF; DNA: TGTGCCACCAGCCAGGACAGGGGAAGCCGAGATACGCAGTATTTT
D: NA; J: TRBJ2-3; length: 16; V: TRBV11-2; size: many; CDR3: CASSLDYGLNTDTQYF; DNA: TGTGCCAGCAGCTTAGATTATGGACTTAACACAGATACGCAGTATTTT
D: NA; J: TRBJ2-2; length: 15; V: TRBV7-9; size: medium-sized; CDR3: CASSLAKASTGELFF; DNA: TGTGCCAGCAGCTTAGCGAAGGCTAGCACCGGGGAGCTGTTTTTT
D: NA; J: TRBJ2-5; length: 12; V: TRBV25-1; size: many; CDR3: CASSGQIETQYF; DNA: TGTGCCAGCAGTGGACAGATAGAGACCCAGTACTTC
D: NA; J: TRBJ2-6; length: 20; V: TRBV12-3/TRBV12-4; size: NA; CDR3: CASSFLYQRGAVTGANVLTF; DNA: TGTGCCAGCAGTTTCCTATATCAAAGGGGCGCAGTTACTGGGGCCAACGTCCTGACTTTC
D: NA; J: TRBJ1-4; length: 14; V: TRBV19; size: few; CDR3: CASTNIWSDEKLFF; DNA: TGTGCCAGCACCAATATTTGGTCGGATGAAAAACTGTTTTTT
D: TRBD1; J: TRBJ1-6; length: 15; V: TRBV6-5; size: NA; CDR3: CASSWGQWAGSPLHF; DNA: TGTGCCAGCAGTTGGGGACAGTGGGCTGGTTCACCCCTCCACTTT
D: TRBD2; J: TRBJ2-7; length: 12; V: TRBV7-9; size: few; CDR3: CASAGGSWEQYF; DNA: TGTGCCAGCGCGGGGGGTTCGTGGGAGCAGTACTTC
D: TRBD2; J: TRBJ2-2; length: 18; V: TRBV24-1; size: NA; CDR3: CATSDSSPGLAKTGELFF; DNA: TGTGCCACCAGTGATTCTTCTCCGGGACTAGCGAAAACCGGGGAGCTGTTTTTT
D: NA; J: TRBJ2-7; length: 15; V: TRBV28; size: few; CDR3: CASSPGGSGTYEQYF; DNA: TGTGCCAGCAGTCCTGGGGGCAGCGGTACCTACGAGCAGTACTTC
D: NA; J: TRBJ1-5; length: 16; V: TRBV27; size: many; CDR3: CASSPRLNLLSEPQHF; DNA: TGTGCCAGCAGCCCGCGACTTAACCTACTATCGGAGCCCCAGCATTTT
D: TRBD1; J: TRBJ2-7; length: 17; V: TRBV10-3; size: many; CDR3: CAISESNWDRDSYEQYF; DNA: TGTGCCATCAGTGAGTCGAATTGGGACAGGGACTCCTACGAGCAGTACTTC
D: NA; J: TRBJ2-3; length: 16; V: TRBV7-9; size: NA; CDR3: CASSSPLGPTTDTQYF; DNA: TGTGCCAGCAGCTCCCCTTTAGGACCTACCACAGATACGCAGTATTTT
D: NA; J: TRBJ2-4; length: 12; V: TRBV2; size: many; CDR3: CASSEGVNIQYF; DNA: TGTGCCAGCAGTGAGGGGGTCAACATTCAGTACTTC
D: NA; J: TRBJ2-5; length: 13; V: TRBV18; size: many; CDR3: CASSPGIGETQYF; DNA: TGTGCCAGCTCACCGGGTATCGGTGAGACCCAGTACTTC
D: NA; J: TRBJ1-1; length: 13; V: TRBV7-2; size: NA; CDR3: CASSKDGYTEAFF; DNA: TGTGCCAGCAGCAAAGATGGGTACACTGAAGCTTTCTTT
D: NA; J: TRBJ2-1; length: 16; V: TRBV9; size: few; CDR3: CASSVPRGGGDNEQFF; DNA: TGTGCCAGCAGCGTACCGCGAGGGGGAGGGGACAATGAGCAGTTCTTC
D: NA; J: TRBJ2-5; length: 11; V: TRBV20-1; size: few; CDR3: CSAAGAETQYF; DNA: TGCAGTGCTGCTGGGGCCGAGACCCAGTACTTC
D: TRBD2; J: TRBJ2-7; length: 15; V: TRBV3-1; size: many; CDR3: CASSQGLAGGREQYF; DNA: TGTGCCAGCAGCCAAGGCCTAGCGGGAGGGCGGGAGCAGTACTTC
D: NA; J: TRBJ1-4; length: 15; V: TRBV7-6; size: few; CDR3: CASSAGSTTNEKLFF; DNA: TGTGCCAGCAGTGCGGGATCAACGACTAATGAAAAACTGTTTTTT
D: NA; J: TRBJ2-4; length: 15; V: TRBV7-2; size: NA; CDR3: CASSREGLAKNIQYF; DNA: TGTGCCAGCAGCAGAGAAGGGTTGGCCAAAAACATTCAGTACTTC
D: TRBD1; J: TRBJ2-7; length: 16; V: TRBV4-1; size: NA; CDR3: CASSQVPGGSGYEQYF; DNA: TGCGCCAGCAGCCAAGTCCCAGGGGGCTCTGGGTACGAGCAGTACTTC
D: TRBD2; J: TRBJ2-3; length: 10; V: TRBV20-1; size: NA; CDR3: CSGGADTQYF; DNA: TGCAGCGGGGGGGCGGATACGCAGTATTTT
D: NA; J: TRBJ1-4; length: 13; V: TRBV6-5; size: few; CDR3: CASSQGAQEKLFF; DNA: TGTGCCAGCAGCCAGGGAGCACAGGAAAAACTGTTTTTT
D: TRBD2; J: TRBJ2-3; length: 17; V: TRBV7-9; size: few; CDR3: CASSTRTSAGYTDTQYF; DNA: TGTGCCAGCAGCACCAGGACTAGCGCGGGGTACACAGATACGCAGTATTTT
D: NA; J: TRBJ2-7; length: 15; V: TRBV28; size: few; CDR3: CASSSGTGLGREQYF; DNA: TGTGCCAGCAGTTCGGGTACAGGCTTGGGTCGGGAGCAGTACTTC
D: TRBD1; J: TRBJ2-7; length: 14; V: TRBV6-1; size: few; CDR3: CASTEGGGRMKQYF; DNA: TGTGCCAGCACCGAAGGGGGCGGGCGTATGAAGCAGTACTTC
D: TRBD1; J: TRBJ2-1; length: 15; V: TRBV11-3; size: many; CDR3: CASSLRQGAANEQFF; DNA: TGTGCCAGCAGCTTGAGGCAGGGGGCCGCGAATGAGCAGTTCTTC
D: TRBD1; J: TRBJ2-7; length: 14; V: TRBV12-3/TRBV12-4; size: NA; CDR3: CASSLGGQGNEQYF; DNA: TGTGCCAGCAGTTTAGGGGGACAGGGTAACGAGCAGTACTTC
D: TRBD2; J: TRBJ2-1; length: 19; V: TRBV18; size: few; CDR3: CASSPSGLAGASSYNEQFF; DNA: TGTGCCAGCTCACCTTCGGGACTAGCGGGAGCTAGCTCCTACAATGAGCAGTTCTTC
D: NA; J: TRBJ2-7; length: 16; V: TRBV24-1; size: NA; CDR3: CATSGSGSQRPYEQYF; DNA: TGTGCCACCAGTGGTTCAGGCTCCCAAAGGCCCTACGAGCAGTACTTC
D: TRBD1; J: TRBJ2-2; length: 16; V: TRBV12-3/TRBV12-4; size: many; CDR3: CASRSGTGYATGELFF; DNA: TGTGCCAGCAGGTCTGGGACAGGGTACGCCACCGGGGAGCTGTTTTTT
D: TRBD1; J: TRBJ1-1; length: 17; V: TRBV5-1; size: NA; CDR3: CASSFSGTGAWNTEAFF; DNA: TGCGCCAGCAGCTTTTCCGGGACAGGGGCTTGGAACACTGAAGCTTTCTTT
D: TRBD1; J: TRBJ1-6; length: 15; V: TRBV6-6; size: few; CDR3: CASSPPGTETSPLHF; DNA: TGTGCCAGCAGCCCCCCCGGGACAGAGACTTCACCCCTCCACTTT
D: NA; J: TRBJ2-2; length: 14; V: TRBV29-1; size: few; CDR3: CSARGAANTGELFF; DNA: TGCAGTGCCCGGGGGGCAGCGAACACCGGGGAGCTGTTTTTT
D: NA; J: TRBJ2-7; length: 12; V: TRBV7-6; size: NA; CDR3: CASSPLGREQYF; DNA: TGTGCCAGCAGCCCCCTCGGGCGCGAGCAGTACTTC
D: TRBD2; J: TRBJ2-1; length: 16; V: TRBV7-9; size: few; CDR3: CASSREGSGPYNEQFF; DNA: TGTGCCAGCAGCCGCGAGGGTAGCGGGCCTTACAATGAGCAGTTCTTC
D: TRBD1; J: TRBJ1-5; length: 15; V: TRBV7-8; size: NA; CDR3: CASSSDRVGYQPQHF; DNA: TGTGCCAGCAGCTCGGACAGGGTAGGCTACCAGCCCCAGCATTTT
D: NA; J: TRBJ2-1; length: 13; V: TRBV7-9; size: many; CDR3: CASSLPQHLEQFF; DNA: TGTGCCAGCAGCTTACCCCAACACCTTGAGCAGTTCTTC
D: NA; J: TRBJ2-7; length: 14; V: TRBV20-1; size: many; CDR3: CSARRGSGTYEQYF; DNA: TGCAGTGCTAGGAGGGGAAGCGGCACCTACGAGCAGTACTTC
D: NA; J: TRBJ2-5; length: 11; V: TRBV6-2/TRBV6-3; size: NA; CDR3: CASRMTETQYF; DNA: TGTGCCAGCCGCATGACCGAGACCCAGTACTTC
D: NA; J: TRBJ2-1; length: 13; V: TRBV14; size: NA; CDR3: CASSQVVIGEQFF; DNA: TGTGCCAGCAGCCAAGTAGTAATAGGGGAGCAGTTCTTC
D: TRBD1; J: TRBJ1-3; length: 13; V: TRBV28; size: few; CDR3: CASSLARGHTIYF; DNA: TGTGCCAGCAGTTTAGCCAGGGGGCACACCATATATTTT
D: TRBD1; J: TRBJ2-1; length: 14; V: TRBV10-3; size: few; CDR3: CAISVGGASNEQFF; DNA: TGTGCCATCAGTGTAGGGGGCGCCTCCAATGAGCAGTTCTTC
D: NA; J: TRBJ2-3; length: 14; V: TRBV28; size: NA; CDR3: CASSWGRHTDTQYF; DNA: TGTGCCAGCAGTTGGGGACGGCACACAGATACGCAGTATTTT
D: NA; J: TRBJ1-5; length: 13; V: TRBV7-2; size: many; CDR3: CASSFGTRQPQHF; DNA: TGTGCCAGCAGCTTCGGCACCCGTCAGCCCCAGCATTTT
D: NA; J: TRBJ1-5; length: 17; V: TRBV20-1; size: few; CDR3: CSARDRARGRSNQPQHF; DNA: TGCAGTGCTAGAGATCGAGCGCGGGGGCGAAGCAATCAGCCCCAGCATTTT
D: NA; J: TRBJ1-2; length: 14; V: TRBV7-9; size: NA; CDR3: CASSFYSSNYGYTF; DNA: TGTGCCAGCAGCTTCTACAGTTCTAACTATGGCTACACCTTC
D: NA; J: TRBJ2-2; length: 12; V: TRBV7-8; size: NA; CDR3: CASRLGAAELFF; DNA: TGTGCCAGCAGGCTTGGGGCGGCGGAGCTGTTTTTT
D: NA; J: TRBJ2-5; length: 14; V: TRBV7-9; size: NA; CDR3: CASSLSRDRETQYF; DNA: TGTGCCAGCAGCTTAAGCAGGGACCGGGAGACCCAGTACTTC
D: TRBD1; J: TRBJ2-2; length: 15; V: TRBV7-9; size: NA; CDR3: CVTNGTVRNTGELFF; DNA: TGTGTCACGAACGGGACAGTAAGAAACACCGGGGAGCTGTTTTTT
D: TRBD1; J: TRBJ2-2; length: 15; V: TRBV7-3; size: many; CDR3: CASSLMTGGTGELFF; DNA: TGTGCCAGCAGCTTAATGACAGGGGGCACCGGGGAGCTGTTTTTT
D: TRBD2; J: TRBJ2-1; length: 17; V: TRBV12-3/TRBV12-4; size: many; CDR3: CASSPWQKRGVHNEQFF; DNA: TGTGCCAGCAGCCCTTGGCAAAAGCGGGGGGTACACAATGAGCAGTTCTTC
D: NA; J: TRBJ1-2; length: 15; V: TRBV20-1; size: many; CDR3: CSANRGVPSNYGYTF; DNA: TGCAGTGCTAACCGAGGAGTTCCTTCTAACTATGGCTACACCTTC